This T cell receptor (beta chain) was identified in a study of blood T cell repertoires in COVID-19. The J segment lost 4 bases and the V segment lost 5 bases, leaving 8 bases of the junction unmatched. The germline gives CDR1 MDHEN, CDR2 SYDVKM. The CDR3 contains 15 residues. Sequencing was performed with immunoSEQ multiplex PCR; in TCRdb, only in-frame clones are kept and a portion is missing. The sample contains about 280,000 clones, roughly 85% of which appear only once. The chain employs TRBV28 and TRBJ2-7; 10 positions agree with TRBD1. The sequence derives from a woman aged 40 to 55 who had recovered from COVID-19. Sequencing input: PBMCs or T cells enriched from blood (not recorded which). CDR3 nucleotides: TGTGCCAGCAGTGCCCCCGGGACAGGGGAGTACGAGCAGTACTTC. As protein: CASSAPGTGEYEQYF.